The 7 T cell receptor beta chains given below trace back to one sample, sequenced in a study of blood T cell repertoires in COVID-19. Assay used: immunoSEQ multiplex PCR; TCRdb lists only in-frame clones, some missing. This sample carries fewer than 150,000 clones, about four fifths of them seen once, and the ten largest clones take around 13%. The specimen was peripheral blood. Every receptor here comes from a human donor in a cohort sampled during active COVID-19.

The CDR3 sequence is CASGGNPQGKLFF. CDR3 nucleotide sequence: TGTGCCAGCGGCGGGAACCCCCAAGGAAAACTGTTTTTT. The rearrangement joins TRBV27 to TRBJ1-4; D ambiguous. There are 13 residues in the CDR3. Germline-derived CDR1 and CDR2 are MNHEY and SMNVEV (reference sequence). The V and J ends lost 8 bases and 10 bases respectively, with 17 bases between them.

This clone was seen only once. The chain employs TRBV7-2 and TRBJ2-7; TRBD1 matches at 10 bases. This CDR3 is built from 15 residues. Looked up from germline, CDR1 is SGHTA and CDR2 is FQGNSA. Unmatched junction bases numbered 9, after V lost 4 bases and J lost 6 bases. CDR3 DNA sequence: TGTGCCAGCAGCTACACCGGGACAGGGGATTTCGAGCAGTACTTC. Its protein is CASSYTGTGDFEQYF.

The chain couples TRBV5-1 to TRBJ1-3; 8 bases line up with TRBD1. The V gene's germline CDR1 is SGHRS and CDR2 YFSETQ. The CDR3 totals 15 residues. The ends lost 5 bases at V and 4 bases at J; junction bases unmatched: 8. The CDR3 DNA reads TGCGCCAGCAGTTTAACTCAGGGGGCCGGAAACACCATATATTTT. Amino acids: CASSLTQGAGNTIYF. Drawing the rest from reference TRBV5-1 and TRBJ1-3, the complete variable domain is KAGVTQTPRYLIKTRGQQVTLSCSPISGHRSVSWYQQTPGQGLQFLFEYFSETQRNKGNFPGRFSGRQFSNSRSEMNVSTLELGDSALYLCASSLTQGAGNTIYFGEGSWLTVV.

The DNA for the CDR3 is TGTGCCAGCAGCTTGATCGGGGGGGACTATGGCTACACCTTC. As protein: CASSLIGGDYGYTF. The rearrangement joins TRBV5-5 to TRBJ1-2; a possible D gene is TRBD1 (5 bases). CDR3 size: 14 residues. With 1 base removed from V and 3 bases from J, the gap between germline ends came to 10 bases. Germline loops: CDR1 SGHKS, CDR2 YYEKEE (reference sequence).

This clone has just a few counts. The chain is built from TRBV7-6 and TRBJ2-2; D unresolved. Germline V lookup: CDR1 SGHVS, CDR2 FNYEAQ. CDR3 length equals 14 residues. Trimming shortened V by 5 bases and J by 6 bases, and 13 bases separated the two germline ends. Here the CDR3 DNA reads TGTGCCAGCAGCCTAAGAAGTAATTCCGGGGAGCTGTTTTTT. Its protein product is CASSLRSNSGELFF.

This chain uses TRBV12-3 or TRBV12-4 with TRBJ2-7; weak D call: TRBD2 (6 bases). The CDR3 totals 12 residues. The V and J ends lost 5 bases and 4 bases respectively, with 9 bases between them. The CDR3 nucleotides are TGTGCCAGCAGTCCGACTAGTTACGAGCAGTACTTC. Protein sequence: CASSPTSYEQYF.

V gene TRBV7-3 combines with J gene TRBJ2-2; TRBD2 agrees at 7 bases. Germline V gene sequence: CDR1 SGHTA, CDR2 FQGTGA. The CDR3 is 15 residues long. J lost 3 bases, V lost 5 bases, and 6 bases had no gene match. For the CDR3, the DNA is TGTGCCAGCAGCGCAGCGGGAACCGACACCGGGGAGCTGTTTTTT. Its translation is CASSAAGTDTGELFF.